The TCR beta chain under discussion was sequenced for a study of cytomegalovirus exposure and HLA in healthy donors. V shed 3 bases, J shed 2 bases, and the junction held 6 bases outside the gene matches. Germline V gene data show CDR1 as KGHSH and CDR2 as LQKENI. This CDR3 contains 16 residues. PCR employed 60 Vbeta and 13 Jbeta primers. Some clones are missing from TCRdb's copy, which holds only in-frame ones; the method was immunoSEQ multiplex PCR. The table includes fewer than 110,000 clones, approximately 80% detected once. The sequencing input was PBMCs. The sequence was collected from a male donor in good health and CMV-seronegative. The J gene is TRBJ1-5, the V gene TRBV18; 8 positions match TRBD1. CDR3 in DNA: TGTGCCAGCTCACCGCAGGGGGCCATTGGCAATCAGCCCCAGCATTTT. The encoded protein is CASSPQGAIGNQPQHF. The whole variable domain, remainder taken from reference TRBV18 and TRBJ1-5, is NAGVMQNPRHLVRRRGQEARLRCSPMKGHSHVYWYRQLPEEGLKFMVYLQKENIIDESGMPKERFSAEFPKEGPSILRIQQVVRGDSAAYFCASSPQGAIGNQPQHFGDGTRLSIL.